These T cell receptor beta chains were read from a single sample in a study of cytomegalovirus exposure and HLA in healthy donors. Libraries were prepared by immunoSEQ multiplex PCR; TCRdb keeps only in-frame clonotypes and omits some of them. This sample has roughly 100,000 clones, with 78% found just once. The sample consisted of PBMCs. The source is a woman in her thirties or forties in good health and CMV-seronegative. Both conserved end residues are part of each CDR3.

v_gene	CDR3aa
TRBV6-5	CASRSGTGILPQHF
TRBV9	CASSVGQGISYEQYF
TRBV5-1	CASSLNYPYEQYF
TRBV7-9	CASSSQGGNQPQHF
TRBV27	CASSLRLAGKLEQYF
TRBV7-9	CASSLTPGRGNYGYTF
TRBV7-9	CASSPPSLPGAFF
TRBV6-6	CASLMGGRGQPQHF
TRBV19	CASRFRQGATYEQYF
TRBV29-1	CSVTGGQSNPYEQYF
TRBV6-5	CASSFSSRNEQFF
TRBV6-5	CASGQTSYNSPLHF
TRBV5-1	CASSLLRDGELFF
TRBV30	CAWSAGPSYNEQFF
TRBV18	CASSPTGGSYNEQFF
TRBV11-2	CASGLGGLGEYF
TRBV10-3	CAISDPRREAQYF
TRBV6-1	CASSDPSLLAKVTGELFF
TRBV21-1	CASSKWSTGEGSEQYF
TRBV18	CASSPPGRVSTEAFF
TRBV19	CASSIDPGTGAEAFF
TRBV6-6	CASSRRAGGYNEQFF
TRBV28	CASSFRGLVKETQYF
TRBV27	CASSFHYENTEAFF
TRBV25-1	CASSSRDRANSPLHF
TRBV4-1	CASSQVNNYEQYF
TRBV19	CASSIALGGAGEETQYF
TRBV19	CASSMGTSGRNEQFF
TRBV28	CASSLGTLSSYEQYF
TRBV5-5	CASSSGLRPGANVLTF
TRBV7-6	CASSSYPGDTQYF
TRBV27	CASSEDRGPNEQYF
TRBV9	CASSDLSGRARNEQFF
TRBV29-1	CSVVGRFSYEQYF
TRBV28	CASSALGTSSYEQYF
TRBV11-2	CASSLDPGSNTEAFF
TRBV6-1	CASLFWAKNIQYF
TRBV6-1	CASRAGLNTEAFF
TRBV7-2	CASSFGTRNNEQFF
TRBV12-5	CASGLADYQETQYF
TRBV27	CASSTIPGTSGRSGQETQYF
TRBV5-1	CASSLDRGNDEQYF
TRBV28	CASSSPTISGNTIYF
TRBV6-5	CASSYDGGVYEQYF
TRBV10-3	CAISPDRENLNEQFF
TRBV7-2	CASSSRGYTF
TRBV5-1	CASREGTLMEAFF
TRBV9	CASSAEAGGSYNEQFF
TRBV7-9	CASNRQGLTNEKLFF